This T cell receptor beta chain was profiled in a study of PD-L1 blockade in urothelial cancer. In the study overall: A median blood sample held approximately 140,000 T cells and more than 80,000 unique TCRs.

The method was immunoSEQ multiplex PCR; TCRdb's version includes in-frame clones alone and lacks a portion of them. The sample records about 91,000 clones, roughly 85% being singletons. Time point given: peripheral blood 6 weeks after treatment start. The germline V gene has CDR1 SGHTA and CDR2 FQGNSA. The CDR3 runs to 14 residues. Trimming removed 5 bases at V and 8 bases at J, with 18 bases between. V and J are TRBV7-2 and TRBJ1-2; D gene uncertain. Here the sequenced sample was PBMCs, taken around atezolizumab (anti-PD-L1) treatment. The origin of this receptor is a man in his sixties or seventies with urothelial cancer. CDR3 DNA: TGTGCCAGCAGCATAGGGCGGGCCCGCCGGGGCTACACCTTC. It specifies CASSIGRARRGYTF. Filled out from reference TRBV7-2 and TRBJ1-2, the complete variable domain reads GAGVSQSPSNKVTEKGKDVELRCDPISGHTALYWYRQSLGQGLEFLIYFQGNSAPDKSGLPSDRFSAERTGGSVSTLTIQRTQQEDSAVYLCASSIGRARRGYTFGSGTRLTVV.